This is a list of T cell receptor beta chains from one sample in a study of T cell repertoires in cytomegalovirus infection. MiXCR, applied by TCRdb to the reads, yields one record per CDR3 protein. Among under 600,000 distinct CDR3 sequences, 16% were seen once, and the ten largest hold 20% to 30%. The sample was CD8+ T cells from PBMCs. The source is a human donor in good health (CMV status not recorded). Some clones in this sample may be carry-over from other donors' samples. Both conserved end residues are part of each CDR3.

V	CDR3
TRBV10-3	CAISESDTLGEQYF
TRBV9	CASSVAQDRVSYNEQFF
TRBV4-1	CASSQDEGSRSTDTQYF
TRBV5-1	CASSTGQGASGNTIYF
TRBV28	CASSDYKTSGALETQYF
TRBV6-2/TRBV6-3	CASSYSKRTGDYEQYF
TRBV7-6	CASSLRIGTSGRNTGELFF
TRBV30	CAWSVGLAGDYEQYF
TRBV6-6	CASSYSRVGDEQYF
TRBV28	CATSPAGTGDLRETQYF
TRBV12-3/TRBV12-4	CASSLRGPKRETQYF
TRBV30	CAWSPGRGGADTQYF
TRBV6-1	CASSEFASGSSVQYF
TRBV6-5	CASSYDGQGNTEAFF
TRBV6-5	CASTLVGGYEQYF
TRBV7-6	CASSLVASSDQPQHF
TRBV5-5	CASSLVSSNNEQFF
TRBV6-1	CASIGVGETQYF
TRBV19	CASSFRDHEQYF
TRBV28	CASRPPPGLPPYEQYF
TRBV5-7	CASSLERSPSSGNTIYF
TRBV5-6	CASSLTRSGELFF
TRBV10-2	CASSQGGAPYEQYF
TRBV7-8	CASSPTRTGRITEAFF
TRBV7-2	CASSLDQGDFPYEQYF
TRBV20-1	CSARDGVYSNQPQHF
TRBV5-1	CASSLTHPRWDTEAFF
TRBV7-9	CASSPWVVSYEQYF
TRBV7-8	CASSPPHTRVGTGELFF